The rows below give T cell receptor beta chains drawn from one sample of a study of blood T cell repertoires in COVID-19. TCRdb's table, derived via immunoSEQ multiplex PCR, lists solely in-frame clones and lacks some. Altogether 55,000 to 90,000 clones are present, 70% to 90% being singletons, with the ten largest covering about 4%. The sequencing sample was made of peripheral blood. Receptors originate from a man aged 65-85 years with active COVID-19. Each CDR3 is given with its conserved first and last residue. The D gene is left open where the match is weak. Rows give clone size only sometimes, using once, few, many, or a class for an expanded clone.

TRBV29-1	-	TRBJ1-1	12	-	CSVIEVNTEAFF	TGCAGCGTGATAGAGGTGAACACTGAAGCTTTCTTT
TRBV12-5	-	TRBJ2-3	15	TRBD2	CASGPLAGRPDTQYF	TGTGCTAGTGGCCCCCTAGCGGGGCGGCCAGATACGCAGTATTTT
TRBV7-6	-	TRBJ2-7	13	-	CASSGLFSYEQYF	TGTGCCAGCAGCGGGCTATTCTCCTACGAGCAGTACTTC
TRBV9	-	TRBJ1-3	17	TRBD1	CASSVSPRTGTGNTIYF	TGTGCCAGCAGCGTAAGCCCGAGGACAGGGACAGGAAACACCATATATTTT
TRBV5-1	once	TRBJ1-1	16	-	CASRLGAAGAGTEAFF	TGCGCCAGCAGGTTAGGGGCGGCGGGGGCTGGGACTGAAGCTTTCTTT
TRBV19	-	TRBJ1-5	13	-	CAAADSPNQPQHF	TGTGCCGCAGCGGACAGCCCCAATCAGCCCCAGCATTTT
TRBV7-6	-	TRBJ2-1	18	-	CASSLIDTIWDGGGEQFF	TGTGCCAGCAGCCTTATTGACACAATCTGGGACGGCGGAGGGGAGCAGTTCTTC
TRBV7-8	-	TRBJ2-1	16	TRBD2	CASSPQAGGTYNEQFF	TGTGCCAGCAGCCCCCAGGCGGGAGGGACCTACAATGAGCAGTTCTTC
TRBV19	-	TRBJ1-4	13	TRBD1	CASRRQGKEKLFF	TGTGCCAGTAGGAGACAGGGAAAAGAAAAACTGTTTTTT
TRBV11-2	few	TRBJ1-1	13	-	CASSLGANTEAFF	TGTGCCAGCAGCTTGGGGGCGAACACTGAAGCTTTCTTT
TRBV24-1	few	TRBJ1-2	14	TRBD1	CATARTGSGYGYTF	TGTGCCACCGCAAGGACAGGGTCCGGCTATGGCTACACCTTC
TRBV7-2	-	TRBJ2-7	16	-	CASSLGAGVLPYEQYF	TGTGCCAGCAGCTTAGGGGCAGGGGTCCTTCCCTACGAGCAGTACTTC
TRBV10-1	few	TRBJ1-2	15	TRBD1	CASPQGAEGDYGYTF	TGCGCCAGCCCCCAGGGGGCGGAAGGGGACTATGGCTACACCTTC
TRBV9	-	TRBJ2-5	15	-	CASSVVGGAQETQYF	TGTGCCAGCAGCGTAGTAGGGGGGGCCCAAGAGACCCAGTACTTC
TRBV14	-	TRBJ1-1	15	TRBD1	CASSRGGTVNTEAFF	TGTGCCAGCAGCCGAGGGGGGACAGTGAACACTGAAGCTTTCTTT
TRBV4-2	once	TRBJ2-3	16	TRBD2	CASSQGGSGSTDTQYF	TGTGCCAGCAGCCAAGGGGGTAGCGGGAGCACAGATACGCAGTATTTT
TRBV4-3	-	TRBJ2-2	15	-	CASSQDRGLHGELFF	TGCGCCAGCAGCCAAGATAGGGGACTGCACGGGGAGCTGTTTTTT
TRBV25-1	-	TRBJ1-2	17	TRBD1	CANSPPTGGVSYGGYTF	TGTGCCAACAGTCCTCCGACAGGGGGGGTCTCCTACGGGGGCTACACCTTC
TRBV4-3	-	TRBJ2-4	14	-	CASSQEEGRGIQYF	TGCGCCAGCAGCCAAGAGGAGGGTCGGGGCATTCAGTACTTC
TRBV4-2	-	TRBJ2-7	16	TRBD2	CASSQPSRTSSYEQYF	TGTGCCAGCAGCCAACCATCCAGGACTAGCTCCTACGAGCAGTACTTC
TRBV2	-	TRBJ2-3	15	TRBD2	CASRPGLAMGDTQYF	TGTGCCAGCAGGCCGGGACTAGCCATGGGGGATACGCAGTATTTT
TRBV24-1	-	TRBJ1-2	14	-	CATSETDRTYGYTF	TGTGCCACCAGTGAAACCGACAGGACTTATGGCTACACCTTC
TRBV6-1	-	TRBJ2-3	14	TRBD1	CASSRSGQGDTQYF	TGTGCCAGCAGTCGTTCGGGACAGGGGGATACGCAGTATTTT
TRBV5-1	-	TRBJ1-1	14	-	CASSLGPGNTEAFF	TGCGCCAGCAGCTTGGGTCCGGGGAACACTGAAGCTTTCTTT
TRBV15	-	TRBJ2-4	14	-	CATSRGGYRNIQYF	TGTGCCACCAGCAGAGGGGGCTACCGAAACATTCAGTACTTC
TRBV6-6	-	TRBJ2-2	15	-	CASSPGGRVAGELFF	TGTGCCAGCAGTCCCGGGGGGCGGGTGGCCGGGGAGCTGTTTTTT
TRBV7-2	-	TRBJ2-5	15	TRBD2	CASSSPLAAQETQYF	TGTGCCAGCAGCTCCCCCCTAGCGGCCCAAGAGACCCAGTACTTC
TRBV5-4	-	TRBJ2-5	15	TRBD2	CASSLRGGVGETQYF	TGTGCCAGCAGCTTGCGTGGGGGGGTTGGGGAGACCCAGTACTTC
TRBV7-8	-	TRBJ2-4	15	-	CASSLEGANKNIQYF	TGTGCCAGCAGCTTAGAGGGAGCTAACAAAAACATTCAGTACTTC
TRBV7-2	-	TRBJ2-2	14	-	CASSLAPDTGELFF	TGTGCCAGCAGCTTAGCGCCGGACACCGGGGAGCTGTTTTTT
TRBV27	-	TRBJ2-5	16	TRBD2	CASTGTSGIWGETQYF	TGTGCCAGCACCGGGACTAGCGGGATTTGGGGAGAGACCCAGTACTTC
TRBV10-3	-	TRBJ1-2	17	TRBD1	CAISESWWDRVNYGYTF	TGTGCCATCAGTGAGTCTTGGTGGGACAGGGTAAACTATGGCTACACCTTC
TRBV9	-	TRBJ1-1	14	-	CASSRRGMNTEAFF	TGTGCCAGCAGCCGCCGCGGGATGAACACTGAAGCTTTCTTT
TRBV7-9	-	TRBJ2-3	17	-	CASSTDGQWVGTDTQYF	TGTGCCAGCAGCACCGACGGACAGTGGGTGGGCACAGATACGCAGTATTTT
TRBV15	-	TRBJ2-1	17	TRBD2	CATSRPPQWGGYNEQFF	TGTGCCACCAGCAGACCACCCCAGTGGGGGGGGTACAATGAGCAGTTCTTC
TRBV9	-	TRBJ2-5	16	TRBD1	CASSDPGQGWGETQYF	TGTGCCAGCAGCGACCCGGGACAGGGTTGGGGAGAGACCCAGTACTTC
TRBV18	-	TRBJ2-4	13	-	CASSPPSGNIQYF	TGTGCCAGCTCACCACCTTCGGGGAACATTCAGTACTTC
TRBV19	-	TRBJ2-1	15	-	CASSISGRGYNEQFF	TGTGCCAGTAGTATTAGTGGGAGGGGGTACAATGAGCAGTTCTTC
TRBV10-1	-	TRBJ1-3	13	TRBD1	CASSEPRQGAIYF	TGCGCCAGCAGTGAGCCTCGACAGGGGGCCATATATTTT
TRBV30	-	TRBJ2-1	15	TRBD2	CAWSVSSGSLNEQFF	TGTGCCTGGAGTGTAAGTAGCGGGAGTCTGAATGAGCAGTTCTTC
TRBV5-1	-	TRBJ2-1	15	-	CASSSGLGGYNEQFF	TGCGCCAGCAGCTCCGGACTAGGGGGGTACAATGAGCAGTTCTTC
TRBV12-5	few	TRBJ1-2	13	-	CASGLSGSLGYTF	TGTGCTAGTGGTTTGTCGGGGTCGCTAGGCTACACCTTC
TRBV6-6	-	TRBJ2-2	16	TRBD2	CASSRLAGGQGGELFF	TGTGCCAGCAGTCGACTAGCGGGAGGTCAGGGCGGGGAGCTGTTTTTT
TRBV28	-	TRBJ2-3	13	TRBD1	CASRATGVHTQYF	TGTGCCAGCAGGGCGACAGGGGTCCATACGCAGTATTTT
TRBV18	-	TRBJ1-5	16	TRBD1	CASSPTGQGSNQPQHF	TGTGCCAGCTCACCAACGGGACAGGGAAGCAATCAGCCCCAGCATTTT
TRBV7-3	once	TRBJ1-6	16	-	CASSLRSGGTGSPLHF	TGTGCCAGCAGCTTAAGGAGTGGGGGGACGGGGTCACCCCTCCACTTT
TRBV5-4	-	TRBJ1-6	14	-	CASSLGAGNSPLHF	TGTGCCAGCAGCTTGGGGGCGGGAAATTCACCCCTCCACTTT
TRBV9	few	TRBJ2-1	17	-	CASSVVAGDSGTAWQFF	TGTGCCAGCAGCGTAGTCGCAGGGGATTCGGGGACGGCGTGGCAGTTCTTC
TRBV5-6	-	TRBJ1-4	15	TRBD1	CASSKDRGPGEKLFF	TGTGCCAGCAGCAAGGACAGGGGGCCGGGAGAAAAACTGTTTTTT
TRBV9	-	TRBJ2-1	13	TRBD1	CASGGDRGDEQFF	TGTGCCAGCGGGGGGGACAGGGGTGATGAGCAGTTCTTC
TRBV6-8	-	TRBJ2-2	15	TRBD1	CASTETGAGTGELFF	TGTGCCAGCACGGAAACAGGGGCGGGCACCGGGGAGCTGTTTTTT
TRBV7-9	-	TRBJ2-5	16	TRBD2	CASSPPGERGQETQYF	TGTGCCAGCAGCCCGCCCGGGGAGCGGGGACAAGAGACCCAGTACTTC
TRBV5-5	-	TRBJ2-5	15	-	CASSSGSPGGETQYF	TGTGCCAGCAGCTCGGGGTCCCCAGGGGGGGAGACCCAGTACTTC
TRBV7-2	-	TRBJ2-5	16	-	CASSLVGRWAGETQYF	TGTGCCAGCAGCTTAGTTGGGCGATGGGCGGGGGAGACCCAGTACTTC
TRBV6-5	-	TRBJ2-7	14	-	CASSHRTAAYEQYF	TGTGCCAGCAGCCACCGGACAGCCGCCTACGAGCAGTACTTC
TRBV12-2	-	TRBJ1-3	16	-	CASRLLPGPSGNTIYF	TGTGCAAGTCGCTTACTTCCAGGGCCCTCTGGAAACACCATATATTTT
TRBV5-8	-	TRBJ2-1	12	-	CASSPAGREQFF	TGTGCCAGCAGCCCAGCCGGGAGAGAGCAGTTCTTC
TRBV6-6	-	TRBJ2-5	14	-	CASSSQGRGETQYF	TGTGCCAGCAGTTCACAGGGGCGGGGTGAGACCCAGTACTTC
TRBV7-2	-	TRBJ1-4	14	TRBD1	CASSRDRRTEKLFF	TGTGCCAGCAGCCGGGACAGGCGAACTGAAAAACTGTTTTTT